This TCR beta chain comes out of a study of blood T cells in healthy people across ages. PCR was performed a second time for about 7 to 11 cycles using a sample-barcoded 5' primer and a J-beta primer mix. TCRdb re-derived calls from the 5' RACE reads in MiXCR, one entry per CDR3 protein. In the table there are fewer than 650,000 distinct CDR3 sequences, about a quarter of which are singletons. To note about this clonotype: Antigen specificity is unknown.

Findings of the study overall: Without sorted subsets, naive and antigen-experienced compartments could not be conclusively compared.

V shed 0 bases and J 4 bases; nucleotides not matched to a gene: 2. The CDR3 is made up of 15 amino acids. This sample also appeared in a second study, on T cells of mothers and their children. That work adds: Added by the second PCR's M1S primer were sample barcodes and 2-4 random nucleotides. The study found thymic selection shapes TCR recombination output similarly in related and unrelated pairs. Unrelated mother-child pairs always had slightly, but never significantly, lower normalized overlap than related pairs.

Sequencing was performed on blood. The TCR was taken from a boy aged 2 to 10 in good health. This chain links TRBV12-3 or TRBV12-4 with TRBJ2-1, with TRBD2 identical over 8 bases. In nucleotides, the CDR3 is TGTGCCAGCAGTTTAGCAACTAGCGGATACAATGAGCAGTTCTTC. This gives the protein CASSLATSGYNEQFF.